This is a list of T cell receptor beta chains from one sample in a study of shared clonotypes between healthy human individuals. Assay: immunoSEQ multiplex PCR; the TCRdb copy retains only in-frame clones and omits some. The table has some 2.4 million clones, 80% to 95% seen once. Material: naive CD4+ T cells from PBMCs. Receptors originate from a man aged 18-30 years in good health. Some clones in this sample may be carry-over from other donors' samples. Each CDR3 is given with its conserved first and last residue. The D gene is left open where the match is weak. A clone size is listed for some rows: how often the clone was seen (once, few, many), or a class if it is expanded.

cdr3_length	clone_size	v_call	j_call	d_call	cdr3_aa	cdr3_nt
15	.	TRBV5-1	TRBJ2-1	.	CASSSRRSSYNEQFF	TGCGCCAGCAGCTCTCGGAGGAGCTCCTACAATGAGCAGTTCTTC
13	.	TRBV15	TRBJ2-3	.	CATSKDTSDTQYF	TGTGCCACCAGCAAGGACACCTCAGATACGCAGTATTTT
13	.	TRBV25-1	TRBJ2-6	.	CASSGSGANVLTF	TGTGCCAGCAGTGGGTCTGGGGCCAACGTCCTGACTTTC
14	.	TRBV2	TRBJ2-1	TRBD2	CASVGLAGSNEQFF	TGTGCCAGCGTGGGACTAGCGGGTTCCAATGAGCAGTTCTTC
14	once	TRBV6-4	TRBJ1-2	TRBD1	CASSPGQGSYGYTF	TGTGCCAGCAGTCCTGGACAGGGGAGCTATGGCTACACCTTC
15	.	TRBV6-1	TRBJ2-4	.	CASILRGAGGDIQYF	TGTGCCAGCATCCTAAGGGGGGCAGGGGGAGACATTCAGTACTTC
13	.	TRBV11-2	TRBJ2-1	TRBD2	CASLAGGGNEQFF	TGTGCAAGCCTGGCGGGAGGTGGGAATGAGCAGTTCTTC
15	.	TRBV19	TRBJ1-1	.	CASSSRTAMNTEAFF	TGTGCCAGTAGTTCCCGGACAGCTATGAACACTGAAGCTTTCTTT
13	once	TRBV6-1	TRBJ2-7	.	CASSDQGSYEQYF	TGTGCCAGCAGTGACCAGGGCTCCTACGAGCAGTACTTC
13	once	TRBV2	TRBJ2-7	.	CASSGQSAYEQYF	TGTGCCAGCAGTGGACAGTCAGCCTACGAGCAGTACTTC